This TCR beta chain was captured by sequencing in a study of a mutant IDH1 vaccine in newly diagnosed glioma. Looking at the study overall: Patients in the study were vaccinated eight times, receiving shots in weeks 1, 3, 5, 7, 11, 15, 19 and 23.

Specified time point: week 23, last vaccination. The vaccine gave 300 ug of a 20-mer mutant IDH1 peptide subcutaneously per dose. Using immunoSEQ multiplex PCR, the repertoire was profiled, and TCRdb retains in-frame clones only, with some absent. The top ten hold less than 3% of the sample, which has about 43,000 clones, around 84% seen once. V was cut by 0 bases and J by 2 bases, with 11 bases left in between. The CDR3 consists of 15 residues. CDR1 is MGHDK and CDR2 is SYGVNS in the germline V gene. Notes on this clone: Its antigen is still unknown.

The chain employs TRBV25-1 and TRBJ2-7, with TRBD1 as a possible D gene (5 bases). The TCR comes from a woman aged 18-29 years with glioma. Some clones in this sample may be carry-over from other donors' samples. Sequencing used PBMCs, obtained from a glioma patient whose treatment included an IDH1 peptide vaccine. CDR3 loop: CASSEYVTDPYEQYF. The CDR3 DNA is TGTGCCAGCAGTGAATATGTGACAGACCCCTACGAGCAGTACTTC.